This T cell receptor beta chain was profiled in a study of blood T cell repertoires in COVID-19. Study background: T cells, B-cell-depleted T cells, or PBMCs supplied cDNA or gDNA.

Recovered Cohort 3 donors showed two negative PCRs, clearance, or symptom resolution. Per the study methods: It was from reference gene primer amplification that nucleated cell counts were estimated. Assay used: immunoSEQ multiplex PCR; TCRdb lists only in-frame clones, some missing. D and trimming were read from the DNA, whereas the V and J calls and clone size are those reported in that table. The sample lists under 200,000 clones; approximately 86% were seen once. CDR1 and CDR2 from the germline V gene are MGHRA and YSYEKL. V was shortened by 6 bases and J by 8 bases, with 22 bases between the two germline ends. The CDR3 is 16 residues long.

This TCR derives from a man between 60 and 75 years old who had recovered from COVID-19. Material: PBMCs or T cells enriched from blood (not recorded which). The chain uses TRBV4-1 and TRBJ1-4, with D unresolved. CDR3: CASRVGIPAVGEKLFF. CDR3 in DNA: TGCGCCAGCAGGGTGGGGATTCCAGCGGTGGGGGAAAAACTGTTTTTT.